These T cell receptor beta chains were read from a single sample in a study of T cell repertoires in cytomegalovirus infection. Each CDR3 protein is one row after TCRdb ran MiXCR on the reads. This table holds more than 200,000 distinct CDR3 sequences, approximately 8.3% found once. The sequenced sample consisted of PBMCs. The receptors were gathered from a human donor in good health (CMV status not recorded). Some clones in this sample may be carry-over from other donors' samples. The CDR3 runs from the conserved cysteine through the conserved F or W. A D gene is named only where the DNA matches it firmly. Rows may omit the clone size; those that give it use once, few, many or a size class.

>TRBV7-2|TRBJ2-2|few|TRBD2
CASSPFSGGAKNTGELFF
TGTGCCAGCAGCCCCTTTAGCGGGGGGGCCAAAAACACCGGGGAGCTGTTTTTT
>TRBV12-3/TRBV12-4|TRBJ1-5|few|TRBD1
CASSRTGYQPQHF
TGTGCCAGCTCGCGGACAGGCTATCAGCCCCAGCATTTT
>TRBV7-2|TRBJ2-7|many|-
CASSLGAHEQYF
TGTGCCAGCAGCTTAGGGGCCCACGAGCAGTACTTC
>TRBV12-3/TRBV12-4|TRBJ2-1|-|TRBD1
CASSFLDRKDKFF
TGTGCCAGCAGTTTTTTGGACAGGAAGGATAAGTTCTTC
>TRBV7-2|TRBJ2-2|many|-
CASSRQIITSTNTGELFF
TGTGCCAGCAGCAGACAAATAATAACTAGCACGAACACCGGGGAGCTGTTTTTT
>TRBV7-2|TRBJ2-1|many|-
CASSRLVGYNEQFF
TGTGCCAGCAGCCGACTAGTTGGATACAATGAGCAGTTCTTC
>TRBV7-2|TRBJ2-5|many|-
CASSFGRPETQYF
TGTGCCAGCAGCTTCGGACGCCCAGAGACCCAGTACTTC
>TRBV7-2|TRBJ2-4|many|-
CASSLGQRNIQYF
TGTGCCAGCAGCTTAGGGCAGCGGAACATTCAGTACTTC
>TRBV7-9|TRBJ2-2|-|-
CASSPAGNTGELFF
TGTGCCAGCAGCCCAGCGGGGAACACCGGGGAGCTGTTTTTT
>TRBV14|TRBJ2-7|many|TRBD1
CASSLMTGRGEQYF
TGTGCCAGCAGCCTCATGACAGGGCGAGGAGAGCAGTACTTC
>TRBV7-9|TRBJ2-7|many|TRBD1
CASSLSGQEYEQYF
TGTGCCAGCAGCTTATCTGGACAGGAGTACGAGCAGTACTTC
>TRBV30|TRBJ1-4|many|-
CAWSAQREKLFF
TGTGCCTGGAGTGCCCAGAGGGAAAAACTGTTTTTT
>TRBV5-1|TRBJ2-3|-|-
CASSLTDGADTQYF
TGCGCCAGCAGCTTGACGGACGGGGCAGATACGCAGTATTTT
>TRBV7-2|TRBJ2-3|many|TRBD2
CASSLAASGGRSSTDTQYF
TGTGCCAGCAGCTTAGCTGCTAGCGGGGGAAGATCTAGCACAGATACGCAGTATTTT
>TRBV28|TRBJ1-2|many|-
CASSLRGGPGYTF
TGTGCCAGCAGTTTAAGGGGGGGTCCTGGCTACACCTTC
>TRBV7-8|TRBJ2-5|many|TRBD2
CASSLTSGGSGETQYF
TGTGCCAGCAGCCTGACTAGCGGGGGTTCTGGGGAGACCCAGTACTTC
>TRBV12-3/TRBV12-4|TRBJ2-1|many|-
CASSHQVGAGSYNEQFF
TGTGCCAGCAGCCATCAGGTGGGGGCCGGGTCCTACAATGAGCAGTTCTTC
>TRBV7-2|TRBJ1-2|many|-
CASRPTGATNYGYTF
TGTGCCAGCAGGCCGACGGGAGCGACTAACTATGGCTACACCTTC
>TRBV28|TRBJ2-7|many|-
CASSLRTSLSSYEQYF
TGTGCCAGCAGCTTGCGGACATCTCTGAGCTCCTACGAGCAGTACTTC
>TRBV30|TRBJ1-1|few|-
CAWSGSGTYSGTEAFF
TGTGCCTGGAGTGGATCGGGGACCTATTCGGGCACTGAAGCTTTCTTT